This TCR beta chain was captured in a study of blood T cell repertoires in COVID-19 (dated by TCRdb to 2018 to 2020). Notes on the research overall: Collaborator samples came from the United States, Italy and Spain and covered acute and convalescent phases of COVID-19. The dataset comprised deeply sampled blood TCRbeta repertoires from subjects exposed to, actively infected with, or recovered from COVID-19. Nearly every sample came with metadata listing a de-identified subject ID, COVID-19 status, age in years and sex. Where available, HLA class I and class II types were taken from metadata supplied by the sample provider and were not determined by assay-based typing. The material from the prospective study consisted of cDNA or gDNA derived from T cells, B-cell-depleted T cells, or PBMCs. The repertoires were made available in a free public database intended to serve as a resource for research on the immune response to SARS-CoV-2. The samples were drawn from the first 160 participants of the ongoing ImmuneRACE study and from 950 to 1,500 subjects provided by 6 global collaborators. Broader findings and caveats from the paper: The amount of clinical and demographic metadata varied by source and participant and was provided uncurated.

Another Seattle source contributed samples from volunteer blood donors who had recovered from COVID-19. The collaborating institutions used their own protocols to collect whole blood in K2EDTA tubes. For TCRbeta analysis, collaborator samples were shipped as frozen whole blood, as isolated PBMCs, or as DNA extracted from either sample type. This clone has only a few counts. Its antigen has not been determined. Base qualities are not provided; no much larger clone lies one nucleotide away. The cysteine opens and the phenylalanine closes a CDR3 of 14 amino acids. Only the CDR3 portion is preserved as DNA: 42 bases, with reading frame beginning at the first base. V is cut by 10 bases and J by 4 bases, and the space between the germline ends is 17 bases. Looking up the germline V gene (reference sequence) yields CDR1 LNHDA and CDR2 SQIVND. The immunoSEQ Assay, a bias-controlled multiplex PCR, was used to amplify TCRbeta CDR3 regions from genomic DNA. Turning to the authors' computational methods: Within the assay, amplification of reference gene primers was used to estimate how many nucleated cells each sample contained. To quantify the absolute abundance of each unique TCRbeta CDR3 rearrangement, sequence reads were collapsed and filtered. For each sample, productive Simpson clonality was calculated as the square root of Simpson's diversity index over productive rearrangements. Sourced from immuneACCESS, this table was stored by TCRdb with only in-frame sequences that have V and J called. A share of the clones is absent; for the studies checked, an unresolved V gene accounts for under half, and the remainder has no known explanation. V and J calls and clone size follow that table, whereas D and trimming were derived from the DNA. In this sample the table shows some 240,000 clones, about 90% of which occur a single time. Jointly, the top ten make up around 7.2% of the sample.

The chain is assembled from TRBV19 and TRBJ1-5; tentative D gene TRBD1, with 6 bases matching. The sequenced material came from peripheral blood. This sequence originates from a man aged 55 to 70 who had recovered from COVID-19. The CDR3: CATKNDRPNQPQHF. The base sequence is TGTGCCACCAAAAATGACAGGCCGAATCAGCCCCAGCATTTT. With all but the CDR3 taken from the reference TRBV19 and TRBJ1-5 genes, the full variable domain is: DGGITQSPKYLFRKEGQNVTLSCEQNLNHDAMYWYRQDPGQGLRLIYYSQIVNDFQKGDIAEGYSVSREKKESFPLTVTSAQKNPTAFYLCATKNDRPNQPQHFGDGTRLSIL.